This T cell receptor (beta chain) was identified during a study of shared clonotypes between healthy human individuals. Using immunoSEQ multiplex PCR, the repertoire was profiled, and TCRdb retains in-frame clones only, with some absent. The repertoire holds 950,000 to 1,100,000 clones, with about 75% as singletons. Germline V CDR1 and CDR2: SQVTM, ANQGSEA. The CDR3 contains 12 residues. With 5 bases removed from V and 8 bases from J, the gap between germline ends came to 12 bases. Each sample came from a Caucasian adult donor living in Nashville, Tennessee. The sequenced sample consisted of memory CD4+ T cells sorted from blood. Subset reported: CD45RA-negative fraction. V usage is TRBV29-1 and J usage is TRBJ1-4; D gene uncertain. The clonotype originates from a man younger than 35 in good health. The CDR3 protein is CSVRRPGEKLFF. The CDR3 region has the DNA TGCAGCGTTCGAAGACCCGGCGAAAAACTGTTTTTT. The complete variable domain, with remaining parts taken from reference TRBV29-1 and TRBJ1-4, reads SAVISQKPSRDICQRGTSLTIQCQVDSQVTMMFWYRQQPGQSLTLIATANQGSEATYESGFVIDKFPISRPNLTFSTLTVSNMSPEDSSIYLCSVRRPGEKLFFGSGTQLSVL.